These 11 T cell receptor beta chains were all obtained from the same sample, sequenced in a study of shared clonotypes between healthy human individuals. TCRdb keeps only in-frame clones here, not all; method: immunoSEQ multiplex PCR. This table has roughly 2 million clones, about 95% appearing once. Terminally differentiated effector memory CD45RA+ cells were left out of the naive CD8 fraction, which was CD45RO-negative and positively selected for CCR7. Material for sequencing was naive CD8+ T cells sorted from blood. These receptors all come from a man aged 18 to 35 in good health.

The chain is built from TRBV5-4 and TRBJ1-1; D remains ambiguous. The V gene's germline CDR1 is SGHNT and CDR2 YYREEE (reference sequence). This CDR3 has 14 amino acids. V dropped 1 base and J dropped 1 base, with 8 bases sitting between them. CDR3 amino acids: CASSLRSSNTEAFF. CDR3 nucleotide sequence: TGTGCCAGCAGCTTGCGAAGCTCGAACACTGAAGCTTTCTTT. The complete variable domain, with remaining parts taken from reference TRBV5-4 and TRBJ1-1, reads ETGVTQSPTHLIKTRGQQVTLRCSSQSGHNTVSWYQQALGQGPQFIFQYYREEENGRGNFPPRFSGLQFPNYSSELNVNALELDDSALYLCASSLRSSNTEAFFGQGTRLTVV.

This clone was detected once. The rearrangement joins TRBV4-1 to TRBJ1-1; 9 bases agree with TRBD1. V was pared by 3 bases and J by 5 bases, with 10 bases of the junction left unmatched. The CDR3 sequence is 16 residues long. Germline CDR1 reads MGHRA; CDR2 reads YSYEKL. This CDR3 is CASSQEGQGEGTEAFF. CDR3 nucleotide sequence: TGCGCCAGCAGCCAGGAGGGACAGGGCGAGGGGACTGAAGCTTTCTTT.

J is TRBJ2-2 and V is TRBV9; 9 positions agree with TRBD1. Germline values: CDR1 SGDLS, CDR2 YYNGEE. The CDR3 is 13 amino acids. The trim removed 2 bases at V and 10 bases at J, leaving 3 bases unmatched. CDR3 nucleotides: TGTGCCAGCAGCGTTGACAGGGGGGAGGAGCTGTTTTTT. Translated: CASSVDRGEELFF.

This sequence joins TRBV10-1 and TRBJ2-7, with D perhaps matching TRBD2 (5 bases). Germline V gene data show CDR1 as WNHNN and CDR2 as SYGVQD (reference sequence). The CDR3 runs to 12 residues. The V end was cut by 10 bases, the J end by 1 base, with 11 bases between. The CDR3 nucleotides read TGCGCCACCCAGGACTCTTCCTACGAGCAGTACTTC. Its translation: CATQDSSYEQYF.

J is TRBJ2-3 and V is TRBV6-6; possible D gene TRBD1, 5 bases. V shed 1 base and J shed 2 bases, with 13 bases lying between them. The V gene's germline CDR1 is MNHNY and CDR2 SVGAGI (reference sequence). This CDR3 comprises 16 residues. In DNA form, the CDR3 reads TGTGCCAGCAGTTACTTAGACAGTTTCTTCACAGATACGCAGTATTTT. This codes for CASSYLDSFFTDTQYF.

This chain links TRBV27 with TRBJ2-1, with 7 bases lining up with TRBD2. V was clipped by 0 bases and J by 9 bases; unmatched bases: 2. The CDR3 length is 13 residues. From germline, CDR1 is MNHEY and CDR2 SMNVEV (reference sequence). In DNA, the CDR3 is TGTGCCAGCAGTTTATCGGGGGGGAGTGAGCAGTTCTTC. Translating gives CASSLSGGSEQFF.

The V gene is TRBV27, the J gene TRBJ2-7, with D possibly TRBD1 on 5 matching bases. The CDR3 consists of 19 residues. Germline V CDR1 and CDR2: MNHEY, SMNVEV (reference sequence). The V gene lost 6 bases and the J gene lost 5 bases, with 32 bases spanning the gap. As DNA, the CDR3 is TGTGCCAGCAGACCTGGTCAGGGTCAAATAGCCGACTTCGCCCACGAGCAGTACTTC. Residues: CASRPGQGQIADFAHEQYF.

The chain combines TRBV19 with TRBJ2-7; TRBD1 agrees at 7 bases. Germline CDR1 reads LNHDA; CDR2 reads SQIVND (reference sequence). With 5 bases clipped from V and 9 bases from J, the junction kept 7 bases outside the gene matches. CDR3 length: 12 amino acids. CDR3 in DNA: TGTGCCAGTAGTGAAGACAGGGAGAGGCAGTACTTC. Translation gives CASSEDRERQYF.

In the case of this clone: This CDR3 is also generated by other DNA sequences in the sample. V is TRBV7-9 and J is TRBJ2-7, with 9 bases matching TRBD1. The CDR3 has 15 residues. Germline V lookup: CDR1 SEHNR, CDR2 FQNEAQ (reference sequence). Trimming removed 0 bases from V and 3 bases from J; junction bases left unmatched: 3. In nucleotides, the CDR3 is TGTGCCAGCAGCTTAGCACAGGGGGCGCTCTACGAGCAGTACTTC. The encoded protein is CASSLAQGALYEQYF.

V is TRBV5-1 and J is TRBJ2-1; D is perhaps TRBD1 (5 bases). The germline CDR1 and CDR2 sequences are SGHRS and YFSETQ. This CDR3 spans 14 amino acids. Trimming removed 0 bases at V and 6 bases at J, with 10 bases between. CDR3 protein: CASSLGAGRNEQFF. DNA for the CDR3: TGCGCCAGCAGCTTGGGGGCAGGGCGCAATGAGCAGTTCTTC.

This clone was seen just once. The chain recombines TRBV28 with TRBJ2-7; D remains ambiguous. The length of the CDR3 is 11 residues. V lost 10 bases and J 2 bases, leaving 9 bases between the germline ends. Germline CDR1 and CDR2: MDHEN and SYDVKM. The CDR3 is CATEVAYEQYF. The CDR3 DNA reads TGTGCCACGGAAGTCGCCTACGAGCAGTACTTC.